This T cell receptor (beta chain) was obtained from a study of blood T cell repertoires in COVID-19 (dated by TCRdb to between 2020 and 2021). Looking at the study overall: Collaborator samples came from the United States, Italy and Spain and covered acute and convalescent phases of COVID-19. The repertoires were released in a freely available public database intended as a resource for research on the immune response to SARS-CoV-2. A de-identified subject ID, COVID-19 status, age in years and sex were almost always included in the sample metadata. The dataset comprised deeply sampled blood TCRbeta repertoires from subjects exposed to, actively infected with, or recovered from COVID-19. The samples were drawn from the first 160 participants of the ongoing ImmuneRACE study and from more than 1,000 subjects provided by 6 global collaborators. The prospective study material was composed of cDNA or gDNA derived from T cells, B-cell-depleted T cells, or PBMCs. Where HLA class I and class II types were available, the types were taken from metadata supplied by the sample provider, not from assay-based typing.

Here is what the overall study found, with its caveats: The quantity of clinical and demographic metadata differed by source and by participant and was supplied without curation.

The collaborating institutions used their own protocols to collect whole blood in K2EDTA tubes. Collaborator samples were shipped for TCRbeta analysis as frozen whole blood, isolated PBMCs, or DNA extracted from either sample type. Deletion took 1 base off V and 4 bases off J, with a span of 7 bases between the germline ends. CDR1 SGHVS and CDR2 FQNEAQ were looked up in the germline V gene. The CDR3 starts with the cysteine, ends with the phenylalanine, and has 13 residues. Only the CDR3 DNA stays, 39 bases, in frame from base 1. Details on this clone: What antigen it recognizes has not been identified. No quality values exist for individual bases; no much larger clone is one base distant.

TCRbeta CDR3 regions were amplified from genomic DNA using the immunoSEQ Assay, a bias-controlled multiplex PCR. The source study handled its data this way. Nucleated cell counts per sample were estimated from amplification of reference gene primers within the assay. To quantify the absolute abundance of each unique TCRbeta CDR3 rearrangement, sequence reads were collapsed and filtered. For each sample, productive Simpson clonality was calculated as the square root of Simpson's diversity index across productive rearrangements. Entries here come from immuneACCESS through TCRdb and include only in-frame sequences with V and J called. Some clones fail to appear in such tables; in the studies checked, an unresolved V gene covers under half of the shortfall, and the cause of the remainder is unknown. V and J calls and clone size are those listed in that table; D and trimming were worked out from the DNA. This sample comprises roughly 140,000 clones, just under 90% of them detected only once. The ten largest make up roughly 4% of the sample.

The rearrangement combines TRBV7-8 with TRBJ1-2; no D gene call is confident. The sequence derives from a woman in her thirties or forties with acute or convalescent COVID-19. The sequenced material came from peripheral blood. The sequenced DNA is TGTGCCAGCAGCTTAGGGAGGATCTATGGCTACACCTTC. Its protein reads: CASSLGRIYGYTF. Supplemented by the reference TRBV7-8 and TRBJ1-2 proteins around the CDR3, the complete variable domain is GAGVSQSPRYKVAKRGQDVALRCDPISGHVSLFWYQQALGQGPEFLTYFQNEAQLDKSGLPSDRFFAERPEGSVSTLKIQRTQQEDSAVYLCASSLGRIYGYTFGSGTRLTVV.